A selection of T cell receptor beta chains follows, all from one sample in a study of T cells in Graves' hyperthyroidism and ophthalmopathy. MiXCR, applied by TCRdb to the multiplex PCR reads, yields one record per CDR3 protein. The table lists 650,000 to 800,000 distinct CDR3 sequences, about 45% of them singletons. Sequences were obtained from peripheral blood or thyroid tissue (not recorded which). These TCRs come from an adult man with Graves' disease, either hyperthyroidism or ophthalmopathy (not recorded which). The CDR3 runs from the conserved cysteine through the conserved F or W. A D gene is named only where the DNA matches it firmly. Not all rows give a size; the values are once, few, many and, for expanded clones, a class.

TRBJ2-5,9,TRBV20-1,once,-,TGCAGTGCGTTAGGGGCCCAGTACTTC,CSALGAQYF
TRBJ1-6,14,TRBV29-1,-,-,TGCAGCGTTGTCGGGACGGGGGTAGGTCCACCCCTCCACTTT,CSVVGTGVGPPLHF
TRBJ2-7,13,TRBV6-1,many,-,TGTGCCAGCCGCGGAACGGAGGCCTACGAGCAGTACTTC,CASRGTEAYEQYF
TRBJ1-4,15,TRBV20-1,-,-,TGCAGTGCTAGAGATTATGGGGGGTTCCATGAAAAACTGTTTTTT,CSARDYGGFHEKLFF
TRBJ1-1,10,TRBV29-1,many,-,TGCAGCGTTCAACAGGGTGAGGCTTTCTTT,CSVQQGEAFF
TRBJ1-5,13,TRBV6-5,many,-,TGTGCCAGCGGTCGGGGAGGGAATCAGCCCCAGCATTTT,CASGRGGNQPQHF
TRBJ1-2,12,TRBV29-1,-,TRBD1,TGCAGCGTCCAGACAGGGACGTATGGCTACACCTTC,CSVQTGTYGYTF
TRBJ2-7,15,TRBV24-1,-,TRBD2,TGTGCCACCAGTGAAAGAACCGGGACTAGCGACGAGCAGTACTTC,CATSERTGTSDEQYF
TRBJ2-5,15,TRBV20-1,-,TRBD2,TGCAGTGCTAGCGGGACTAGCGGGAGACGGGAGACCCAGTACTTC,CSASGTSGRRETQYF
TRBJ2-5,15,TRBV6-1,-,TRBD2,TGTGCCAGCTCGACTAGCGGGAATCAACAAGAGACCCAGTACTTC,CASSTSGNQQETQYF
TRBJ1-3,13,TRBV9,-,-,TGTGCCAGCCAACAAGCATCTGGAAACACCATATATTTT,CASQQASGNTIYF
TRBJ1-1,14,TRBV2,-,TRBD1,TGTGCCAGCAGCCGGACAGGGGGCCTCACTGAAGCTTTCTTT,CASSRTGGLTEAFF
TRBJ1-6,14,TRBV12-3/TRBV12-4,-,-,TGTGCCAGCAGTTTGAAGGGGGGCAATTCACCCCTCCACTTT,CASSLKGGNSPLHF
TRBJ2-7,15,TRBV20-1,few,-,TGCAGTGCTACCGACCCGGACGGTTCCTCCTACGAGCAGTACTTC,CSATDPDGSSYEQYF
TRBJ1-2,13,TRBV20-1,once,-,TGCAGTGCTAGAGTTCCAGGGAGCTATGGCTACACCTTC,CSARVPGSYGYTF
TRBJ1-5,14,TRBV6-1,-,-,TGTACCAGCAGTTATACAGGAGATGGTCAGCCCCAGCATTTT,CTSSYTGDGQPQHF
TRBJ1-4,14,TRBV7-2,-,-,TGTGCCAGCAGCCAAGGACCAAGCGGAGGGAAACTGTTTTTT,CASSQGPSGGKLFF
TRBJ1-2,15,TRBV6-6,few,-,TGTGCCAGCAGTGCCTTACCCCACTTACCGGATGGCTACACCTTC,CASSALPHLPDGYTF
TRBJ1-4,13,TRBV5-1,-,TRBD1,TGCGCCAGCAGCTTCGGACAGGTTGAAAAACTGTTTTTT,CASSFGQVEKLFF
TRBJ1-5,14,TRBV10-2,-,-,TGTGCCAGCAGCCAAGACACGACAGGTCGGCCCCAGCATTTT,CASSQDTTGRPQHF
TRBJ2-2,17,TRBV10-2,many,TRBD2,TGCGCCAGCAGTGAGTGGGCTAGCGGGAGTGGTACCGGGGAGCTGTTTTTT,CASSEWASGSGTGELFF
TRBJ2-2,15,TRBV2,-,-,TGTGCCAGCAGTGATAGTGGGGGGCGAGGCGGGGAGCTGTTTTTT,CASSDSGGRGGELFF
TRBJ1-6,14,TRBV29-1,-,TRBD1,TGCAGCAGTCTACAGGGGGCAAGATATTCACCCCTCCACTTT,CSSLQGARYSPLHF
TRBJ1-2,13,TRBV6-4,-,-,TGTGCCAGCAGTGACCACCTCGGGGTCGGCTACACCTTC,CASSDHLGVGYTF
TRBJ1-3,16,TRBV7-8,-,-,TGTGCCAGCAGCTTATTAGGGGGTTCGGCTGGAAACACCATATATTTT,CASSLLGGSAGNTIYF
TRBJ1-1,15,TRBV24-1,-,-,TGTGCCAGCAGACCCGTCGGGGGATTCAACACTGAAGCTTTCTTT,CASRPVGGFNTEAFF
TRBJ2-5,14,TRBV19,-,-,TGTGCCAGTAGTATAAATGGGCAGGTCGAGACCCAGTACTTC,CASSINGQVETQYF
TRBJ1-1,13,TRBV27,-,-,TGTGCCAGCAGTTTTAGGGCAGACACTGAAGCTTTCTTT,CASSFRADTEAFF
TRBJ1-6,16,TRBV2,-,TRBD1,TGTGCCAGCAGTAGGACAGGGGTCACCTATAATTCACCCCTCCACTTT,CASSRTGVTYNSPLHF
TRBJ2-7,15,TRBV20-1,-,TRBD2,TGCAGTGCTAGAACCACTAGCGGGACCGCCTACGAGCAGTACTTC,CSARTTSGTAYEQYF
TRBJ2-7,14,TRBV20-1,-,TRBD1,TGCAGTGCTAGAACAGGGGGCGCAAACTACGAGCAGTACTTC,CSARTGGANYEQYF
TRBJ2-7,14,TRBV10-3,-,-,TGTGCCAGCAGTTTCGCTGCAAGCTCCTACGAGCAGTACTTC,CASSFAASSYEQYF
TRBJ1-2,15,TRBV7-6,few,-,TGTGCCAGCAGTGAACCCCCAGGGGCTAACTATGGCTACACCTTC,CASSEPPGANYGYTF
TRBJ1-2,14,TRBV7-8,-,TRBD1,TGTGCCAGCAGTAAACAGGGGGACCACTATGGCTACACCTTC,CASSKQGDHYGYTF
TRBJ1-2,11,TRBV12-5,-,-,TGTGCTAGTGGTCTCCAACAGGGCTACACCTTC,CASGLQQGYTF
TRBJ2-6,14,TRBV29-1,many,-,TGCAGCGTTGCTTGGCAGACTGGGGCCAACGTCCTGACTTTC,CSVAWQTGANVLTF
TRBJ2-2,15,TRBV12-3/TRBV12-4,-,TRBD1,TGTGCCAGCAGCGGGACAGGGAGGAACACCGGGGAGCTGTTTTTT,CASSGTGRNTGELFF
TRBJ1-4,16,TRBV7-9,-,-,TGTGCCAGCAGCACGGGACGATTCTGTGTTCCCACGAGACTGTTTTTT,CASSTGRFCVPTRLFF
TRBJ2-5,15,TRBV29-1,-,-,TGCAGCGTTGGAGAACAGGGGTCGGGGGGAGAGACCCAGTACTTC,CSVGEQGSGGETQYF
TRBJ2-7,13,TRBV24-1,-,-,TGTGCCACCAGTGATTGGACCGGGCTAGAGCAGTACTTC,CATSDWTGLEQYF
TRBJ2-2,12,TRBV24-1,-,-,TGTGCCACCAGTGAAGCGGTCGGGGAGCTGTTTTTT,CATSEAVGELFF
TRBJ1-5,13,TRBV24-1,many,-,TGTGCCACCAGCCCCGTAGGCGGTGGGCCCCAGCATTTT,CATSPVGGGPQHF
TRBJ1-1,14,TRBV9,many,-,TGTGCCAGCAGCGGGGGACACCTGAACACTGAAGCTTTCTTT,CASSGGHLNTEAFF
TRBJ1-1,13,TRBV29-1,-,-,TGCAGCGTTTCCGGCCTCAGGGGCACTGAAGCTTTCTTT,CSVSGLRGTEAFF
TRBJ2-7,14,TRBV10-3,-,-,TGTGCCATCAGCGCCGAGGGCGGGGACGACGAGCAGTACTTC,CAISAEGGDDEQYF
TRBJ1-1,12,TRBV6-5,-,-,TGTGCCAGCACCCAGGGCCAGTCAGACGCTTTCTTT,CASTQGQSDAFF
TRBJ1-1,13,TRBV2,many,TRBD1,TGTGCCAGCATTGGCAGGGGGAGAGGTGAAGCTTTCTTT,CASIGRGRGEAFF
TRBJ1-4,16,TRBV9,few,-,TGTGCCAGCAGCGTAAGTTCGTCAGGAATTAATGAAAAACTGTTTTTT,CASSVSSSGINEKLFF